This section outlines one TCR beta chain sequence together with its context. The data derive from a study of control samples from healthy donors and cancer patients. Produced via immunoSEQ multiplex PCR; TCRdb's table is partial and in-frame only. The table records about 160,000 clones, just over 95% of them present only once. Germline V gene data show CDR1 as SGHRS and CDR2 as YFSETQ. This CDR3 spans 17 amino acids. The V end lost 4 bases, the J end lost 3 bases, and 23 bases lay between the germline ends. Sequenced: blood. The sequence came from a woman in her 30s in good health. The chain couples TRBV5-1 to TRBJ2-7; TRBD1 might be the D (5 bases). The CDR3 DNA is TGCGCCAGCAGCAATGGCCAGGGTTCGCTTTACGACTACGAGCAGTACTTC. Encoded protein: CASSNGQGSLYDYEQYF.